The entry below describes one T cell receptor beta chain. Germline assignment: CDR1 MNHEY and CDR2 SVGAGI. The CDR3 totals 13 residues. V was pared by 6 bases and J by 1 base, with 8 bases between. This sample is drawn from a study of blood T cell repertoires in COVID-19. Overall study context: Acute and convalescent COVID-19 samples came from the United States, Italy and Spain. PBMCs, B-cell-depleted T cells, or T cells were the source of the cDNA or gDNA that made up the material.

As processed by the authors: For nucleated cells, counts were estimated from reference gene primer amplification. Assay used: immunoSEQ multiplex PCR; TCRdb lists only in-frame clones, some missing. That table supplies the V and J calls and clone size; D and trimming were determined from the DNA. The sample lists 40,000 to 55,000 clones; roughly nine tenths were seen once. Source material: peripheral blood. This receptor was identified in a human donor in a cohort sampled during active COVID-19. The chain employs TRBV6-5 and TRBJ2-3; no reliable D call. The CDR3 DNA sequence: TGTGCCAGCAGCTTCGTCCGCACAGATACGCAGTATTTT. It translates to CASSFVRTDTQYF.